The subject of this entry is one T cell receptor (beta chain). The antigen remains undetermined. Trimming stripped 1 base from V and 5 bases from J, with 17 bases between. The CDR3 length is 16 residues. CDR1 is SGHDT and CDR2 is YYEEEE in the germline V gene. The data were taken from a study of cytotoxic CD8 clonotypes in ibrutinib-treated CLL. Turning to the study itself: The patient breakdown showed 11 relapsed/refractory and approximately 15 treatment-naive cases, with 17 IGHV unmutated. Complete response was seen in 2 patients and partial in some 24; roughly twelve progressed and roughly 14 stayed remitted after a median about 68 months. Overall study findings and caveats: Whereas clonality rose at ibrutinib response, it declined toward baseline at progression.

The assay was immunoSEQ multiplex PCR, and TCRdb's table has in-frame clones only and misses some. The data show approximately 170,000 clones, with roughly 88% seen just once and over 2.5% held by the top ten. This rearrangement joins TRBV5-6 to TRBJ2-3; D could derive from TRBD1 or TRBD2 (5 bases each). This receptor was identified in a human donor with chronic lymphocytic leukemia. The sample was PBMCs, taken at disease progression, from a patient treated with ibrutinib. In DNA form, the CDR3 reads TGTGCCAGCAGCTTGATCCGGGGCGATGGGCGAGATACGCAGTATTTT. Translating gives CASSLIRGDGRDTQYF.